The 14 T cell receptor beta chains given below trace back to one sample, sequenced in a study of blood T cell repertoires in COVID-19. Sequencing was performed with immunoSEQ multiplex PCR; in TCRdb, only in-frame clones are kept and a portion is missing. Here the sample spans tens of thousands of clones, 90% being singletons. The sequencing sample was made of peripheral blood. The receptors shown here come from a man older than 75 with acute or convalescent COVID-19.

J is TRBJ2-3 and V is TRBV9; 8 bases map to TRBD2. V was pared by 0 bases and J by 5 bases, with 11 bases of the junction left unmatched. Germline lookup yields CDR1 SGDLS and CDR2 YYNGEE. The CDR3 length is 17 residues. This CDR3 is CASSVDPGGGYGDTQYF. The CDR3, as DNA: TGTGCCAGCAGCGTAGACCCTGGCGGGGGGTACGGAGATACGCAGTATTTT.

V gene TRBV7-3 combines with J gene TRBJ2-3, with D possibly TRBD1 on 5 matching bases. V gave up 6 bases and J gave up 8 bases, with 12 bases separating them. Germline V gene sequence: CDR1 SGHTA, CDR2 FQGTGA. This CDR3 is 12 amino acids long. The CDR3 sequence: CASRDQGGTQYF. The CDR3 nucleotides read TGTGCCAGCAGGGACCAGGGTGGTACGCAGTATTTT.

The V gene is TRBV24-1, the J gene TRBJ2-2; perhaps TRBD2 as D (6 bases). This CDR3 is 18 amino acids long. The germline V and J ends were trimmed by 6 bases and 6 bases, with 25 bases remaining between them. Germline V lookup: CDR1 KGHDR, CDR2 SFDVKD. DNA of the CDR3: TGTGCCACCAGTCGCGGTCCAGGGAGGCCCCCTCGGTCCGGGGAGCTGTTTTTT. Translated: CATSRGPGRPPRSGELFF.

The chain carries TRBV6-5 and TRBJ1-1, with 10 positions matching TRBD1. CDR1 and CDR2 from the germline V gene are MNHEY and SVGAGI. The CDR3 sequence is 13 residues long. Unmatched junction bases numbered 8, after V lost 5 bases and J lost 11 bases. This CDR3 reads CASSNRQGAVAFF. The CDR3 DNA reads TGTGCCAGCAGTAACCGACAGGGGGCGGTCGCTTTCTTT.

The rearrangement uses TRBV6-2 or TRBV6-3 and TRBJ1-6, with D possibly matching TRBD1 (6 bases). Germline V gene data show CDR1 as MNHEY and CDR2 as SVGEGT. CDR3 length: 13 residues. Deletions cut 6 bases from V and 8 bases from J, with 11 bases between. The chain's CDR3 is CASSQQGDSPLHF. The DNA of the CDR3 is TGTGCCAGCAGCCAACAGGGTGATTCACCCCTCCACTTT.

The chain links TRBV4-1 to TRBJ2-2; TRBD2 matches at 8 bases. Per the germline V gene, CDR1 is MGHRA and CDR2 is YSYEKL. Trimming at V came to 1 base and at J to 3 bases, leaving 16 bases not matched to a gene. The CDR3 runs to 20 residues. The CDR3 sequence: CASSQGRLATTQLYTGELFF. The CDR3 bases are TGCGCCAGCAGCCAAGGGAGACTAGCGACGACCCAGCTTTACACCGGGGAGCTGTTTTTT.

The chain joins TRBV2 to TRBJ2-5; 8 nucleotides agree with TRBD2. Germline V gene sequence: CDR1 SNHLY, CDR2 FYNNEI. The CDR3 runs to 15 residues. V shed 2 bases, J shed 9 bases, and the junction held 11 bases outside the gene matches. For the CDR3, the DNA is TGTGCCAGCAGTGAACCCGGGGGGGTGCTTGGGTCCCAGTACTTC. Protein product: CASSEPGGVLGSQYF.

CDR3 bases: TGTGCCAGCATGGTAAGGGGAAACACTGAAGCTTTCTTT. This sequence encodes CASMVRGNTEAFF. The V call is TRBV6-5, the J call TRBJ1-1; D is possibly TRBD1 (5 bases). The V gene lost 7 bases and the J gene lost 2 bases, with 11 bases spanning the gap. Per the germline V gene, CDR1 is MNHEY and CDR2 is SVGAGI. This CDR3 is 13 amino acids long.

The chain carries TRBV25-1 and TRBJ2-7, with 8 bases matching TRBD1. The CDR3 consists of 15 residues. CDR1 is MGHDK and CDR2 is SYGVNS in the germline V gene. V lost 6 bases and J lost 4; bases outside the gene matches: 11. The CDR3 region has the DNA TGTGCCAGCAGCGGAGGGGGCAGGGGGCCTTACGAGCAGTACTTC. This translates into CASSGGGRGPYEQYF.

This clone was seen once. The chain uses TRBV7-7 and TRBJ1-1, with 7 nucleotides matching TRBD1. Germline loops: CDR1 SSHAT, CDR2 FNYEAQ (reference sequence). V was pared by 11 bases and J by 1 base, with 7 bases of the junction left unmatched. This CDR3 region has 13 residues. CDR3 amino acids: CAPVGQSNTEAFF. The CDR3 DNA follows: TGTGCCCCGGTGGGACAGTCGAACACTGAAGCTTTCTTT.

The chain is built from TRBV29-1 and TRBJ2-1; 8 bases match TRBD2. The V segment lost 7 bases and the J segment 6 bases; nucleotides outside the gene matches: 14. The CDR3 runs to 15 residues. CDR1 is SQVTM, CDR2 ANQGSEA, per germline. The CDR3: CSAGGGRGDLNEQFF. The CDR3, as DNA: TGCAGCGCCGGGGGGGGCAGGGGTGACCTCAATGAGCAGTTCTTC.

This chain joins TRBV7-2 and TRBJ1-5, with TRBD1 as a possible D gene (6 bases). The ends were cut back, 5 bases at V and 0 bases at J, with 14 bases in the middle. This CDR3 is 16 amino acids long. Germline CDR1 SGHTA, CDR2 FQGNSA. The CDR3 is CASSRGQTTSNQPQHF. In DNA form, the CDR3 reads TGTGCCAGCAGCCGTGGACAGACCACTAGCAATCAGCCCCAGCATTTT.

This chain joins TRBV9 and TRBJ2-3; 9 bases align to TRBD2. The V gene's germline CDR1 is SGDLS and CDR2 YYNGEE. This CDR3 contains 15 residues. V lost 0 bases to trimming and J lost 4 bases; unmatched junction nucleotides: 3. The CDR3 protein is CASSVASGVADTQYF. The CDR3 DNA reads TGTGCCAGCAGCGTAGCTAGCGGGGTCGCAGATACGCAGTATTTT.

V usage is TRBV6-5 and J usage is TRBJ2-7, with a tentative D call TRBD2 (7 bases). Germline V gene lookup returns CDR1 MNHEY and CDR2 SVGAGI. The V and J ends lost 4 bases and 6 bases respectively, with 13 bases between them. This CDR3 has 13 amino acids. CDR3 region: CASSFRGAIEQYF. CDR3 nucleotides: TGTGCCAGCAGTTTTCGGGGGGCCATCGAGCAGTACTTC.